Each of the 13 T cell receptor beta chains below was sequenced from the same sample in a study of metastatic and nonmetastatic thyroid tumors. TCRdb re-processed the PCR reads through MiXCR. The table records more than 13,000 clones, 20% to 30% of them present only once. Each patient went into thyroid surgery without having received any treatment. The specimen sequenced was blood. Receptors were obtained from a female donor with papillary thyroid cancer or a benign thyroid nodule (not recorded which). Some clones in this sample may be carry-over from other donors' samples.

The CDR3 spells CASSLYSPTEGPGDTQYF. CDR3 coding DNA: TGTGCCAGCAGCTTATACTCCCCGACAGAGGGGCCTGGAGATACGCAGTATTTT. The J gene is TRBJ2-3, the V gene TRBV11-1; D might be TRBD1 or TRBD2, each matching 5 bases. This CDR3 has 18 residues. Between the trimmed V and J ends, which lost 2 bases and 5 bases, there was a span of 23 bases. Per germline, CDR1 SGHAT and CDR2 FQDESV (reference sequence).

Ten or more counts support this clone. CDR3 DNA: TGTGCCAGCAGTCCCGGGACTAGCGTAATATCAAGGGAGACCCAGTACTTC. This encodes CASSPGTSVISRETQYF. V and J are TRBV11-2 and TRBJ2-5; TRBD2 matches 10 bases. The J segment lost 5 bases and the V segment lost 6 bases, leaving 15 bases of the junction unmatched. Germline lookup yields CDR1 SGHAT and CDR2 FQNNGV. The CDR3 loop spans 17 amino acids.

This chain connects TRBV20-1 to TRBJ2-3; D possibly corresponds to TRBD1 (5 bases). Trimming removed 1 base from V and 1 base from J, with 18 bases in between. The CDR3 contains 17 residues. CDR1 and CDR2 from the germline V gene are DFQATT and SNEGSKA (reference sequence). As DNA, the CDR3 is TGCAGTGCTAGAGGGGGCCACGGATCGCCGGGCACAGATACGCAGTATTTT. Protein sequence: CSARGGHGSPGTDTQYF.

Of note for this clone: This may come from a read error, since a much larger clone is one base off. This chain connects TRBV5-8 to TRBJ2-5; D possibly corresponds to TRBD1 (7 bases). This CDR3 contains 14 residues. The germline V gene encodes CDR1 SGHTS and CDR2 YDEGEE. CDR3 sequence reads: CVSSLARGVGTQYF. The DNA of the CDR3 is TGTGTCAGCAGCTTGGCCAGGGGGGTAGGGACCCAGTACTTC.

This clone was counted ten times or more. This chain uses TRBV3-1 with TRBJ2-3, with TRBD1 identical over 9 bases. This CDR3 region has 17 residues. With 6 bases clipped from V and 2 bases from J, the junction kept 12 bases outside the gene matches. CDR1 and CDR2 from the germline V gene are LGHDT and YNNKEL (reference sequence). DNA of the CDR3: TGTGCCAGCAGACCAAACATAGGACAGGGGCCCACAGATACGCAGTATTTT. Translation gives CASRPNIGQGPTDTQYF.

This clone turned up a few times. This may be a read error, as it is one base from a much larger clone. The chain joins TRBV12-3 or TRBV12-4 to TRBJ2-3; D is uncertain. CDR3 length: 14 amino acids. V dropped 11 bases and J dropped 3 bases, with 18 bases sitting between them. In nucleotides, the CDR3 is TGTGCCGTAACATCCCCCGGTAGGACAGATACGCAGTATTTT. Translated: CAVTSPGRTDTQYF.

By share, this clone ranks as medium-sized. The V gene is TRBV2, the J gene TRBJ2-1; 14 bases are a match to TRBD2. CDR1 and CDR2 from the germline V gene are SNHLY and FYNNEI. The CDR3 length is 13 residues. With V trimmed by 6 bases and J by 16 bases, 8 bases remained unmatched. The CDR3 DNA is TGTGCCAGCAGGACTAGCGGGAGGGTTAGCTGTTTCTTC. Amino acids: CASRTSGRVSCFF.

This sequence joins TRBV20-1 and TRBJ2-7; perhaps TRBD2 as D (5 bases). The CDR3 is made up of 14 amino acids. V lost 3 bases and J 7 bases, leaving 19 bases between the germline ends. Germline V gene data show CDR1 as DFQATT and CDR2 as SNEGSKA (reference sequence). CDR3 protein: CSASKRAPGGEQYF. CDR3 bases: TGCAGTGCTAGTAAGAGGGCCCCTGGTGGGGAGCAGTACTTC.

The sample holds many counts of this clone. V gene TRBV30 combines with J gene TRBJ1-6; D not certain. The CDR3 sequence is 13 residues long. Trimming removed 4 bases at V and 7 bases at J, with 11 bases between. Germline CDR1 GTSNPN, CDR2 SVGIG (reference sequence). The CDR3 here is CAWNGARNSPLHF. In DNA, the CDR3 is TGTGCCTGGAATGGAGCGCGGAATTCACCCCTCCACTTT. Full variable domain (missing parts from reference TRBV30 and TRBJ1-6): SQTIHQWPATLVQPVGSPLSLECTVEGTSNPNLYWYRQAAGRGLQLLFYSVGIGQISSEVPQNLSASRPQDRQFILSSKKLLLSDSGFYLCAWNGARNSPLHFGNGTRLTVT.

This clone came up a few times. A junction end diverges from the germline sequence, so it may reflect a read error. The chain employs TRBV6-4 and TRBJ2-3; perhaps TRBD1 as D (6 bases). Germline V gene data show CDR1 as MRHNA and CDR2 as SNTAGT. The CDR3 has 14 residues. The CDR3 bases are TGTGCCAGCAGTGGGACAGTACACACATATACGCAGTATTTT. Translated, it gives CASSGTVHTYTQYF.

V gene TRBV5-1 combines with J gene TRBJ1-4; no clear D. The germline gives CDR1 SGHRS, CDR2 YFSETQ. V gave up 4 bases and J gave up 4 bases, with 14 bases separating them. The CDR3 is 15 amino acids. CDR3 DNA sequence: TGCGCCAGCAGCGAGAGCGGGATCCGTAATGAAAAACTGTTTTTT. It is translated as CASSESGIRNEKLFF. The full variable domain, rest sourced from reference TRBV5-1 and TRBJ1-4, is KAGVTQTPRYLIKTRGQQVTLSCSPISGHRSVSWYQQTPGQGLQFLFEYFSETQRNKGNFPGRFSGRQFSNSRSEMNVSTLELGDSALYLCASSESGIRNEKLFFGSGTQLSVL.

This clone occurred many times. Here the CDR3 DNA reads TGTGCCAGCAGCGCGTCCAGGGAGACAGATACGCAGTATTTT. Its translation is CASSASRETDTQYF. The chain has TRBV11-3 and TRBJ2-3; D possibly matches TRBD1 or TRBD2 (5 bases each). CDR1 and CDR2 (germline): SGHNT, YENEEA. The ends were cut back, 5 bases at V and 3 bases at J, with 12 bases in the middle. The CDR3 spans 14 residues. Supplemented by reference TRBV11-3 and TRBJ2-3, the full variable domain reads EAGVVQSPRYKIIEKKQPVAFWCNPISGHNTLYWYLQNLGQGPELLIRYENEEAVDDSQLPKDRFSAERLKGVDSTLKIQPAELGDSAVYLCASSASRETDTQYFGPGTRLTVL.

The rearrangement links TRBV6-1 to TRBJ2-3; 9 bases are shared with TRBD2. Germline CDR1 MNHNS, CDR2 SASEGT. The CDR3 covers 15 residues. V trimming: 5 bases; J trimming: 1 base; junction bases outside the gene matches: 4. The CDR3 reads CASSLSGGGTDTQYF. In DNA, the CDR3 is TGTGCCAGCAGTCTTAGCGGGGGCGGCACAGATACGCAGTATTTT.